The 14 T cell receptor beta chains reported below all come from one sample, sequenced in a study of blood T cell repertoires in COVID-19. The method was immunoSEQ multiplex PCR; TCRdb's version includes in-frame clones alone and lacks a portion of them. Of tens of thousands of clones listed, around 82% are singletons. Sequenced: peripheral blood. The receptors were sampled from a human donor in a cohort sampled during active COVID-19.

The CDR3 protein is CASSPTSGSRGEQYF. The CDR3 DNA follows: TGTGCCAGCAGCCCTACTAGCGGGAGCCGAGGGGAGCAGTACTTC. This chain connects TRBV11-2 to TRBJ2-7; 11 bases agree with TRBD2. Trimming cost V 5 bases and J 7 bases; bases outside gene matches: 10. CDR1 is SGHAT, CDR2 FQNNGV, per germline. The CDR3 covers 15 residues. The variable domain in full, with the rest retrieved from reference TRBV11-2 and TRBJ2-7, is EAGVAQSPRYKIIEKRQSVAFWCNPISGHATLYWYQQILGQGPKLLIQFQNNGVVDDSQLPKDRFSAERLKGVDSTLKIQPAKLEDSAVYLCASSPTSGSRGEQYFGPGTRLTVT.

The rearrangement uses TRBV5-6 and TRBJ2-7, with 7 positions matching TRBD1. The CDR3 covers 15 residues. CDR1 is SGHDT and CDR2 is YYEEEE in the germline V gene. With V trimmed by 0 bases and J by 4 bases, 7 bases remained unmatched. The CDR3 nucleotides read TGTGCCAGCAGCTTGGGACAGGGAAGGATGTACGAGCAGTACTTC. Translating it yields CASSLGQGRMYEQYF.

This clone showed up just once. The CDR3, as DNA: TGTGCCAGCAGCACCCCGGGTAGCACCTCATACGAGCAGTACTTC. Its translation: CASSTPGSTSYEQYF. The gene calls are TRBV7-9 and TRBJ2-7; D not resolved. Deletions cut 5 bases from V and 4 bases from J, with 18 bases between. CDR3 length: 15 amino acids. The germline V gene has CDR1 SEHNR and CDR2 FQNEAQ (reference sequence).

The J gene is TRBJ1-2, the V gene TRBV11-2; 9 nucleotides align to TRBD1. Germline CDR1 is SGHAT and CDR2 is FQNNGV. The CDR3 length is 16 residues. Trimming removed 0 bases from V and 3 bases from J; junction bases left unmatched: 5. The DNA for the CDR3 is TGTGCCAGCAGCTTAGATATAAGACAGGGGGACTATGGCTACACCTTC. Its translation is CASSLDIRQGDYGYTF.

CDR3 bases: TGTGCCAGCAGGGCGGGAGGGCCAGCCAAAAACATTCAGTACTTC. Amino acids: CASRAGGPAKNIQYF. This chain joins TRBV27 and TRBJ2-4; 9 bases are a match to TRBD2. V shed 6 bases and J 0 bases; nucleotides not matched to a gene: 3. CDR3 length equals 15 residues. CDR1 and CDR2 from the germline V gene are MNHEY and SMNVEV (reference sequence).

CDR3 amino acids: CATSRDGEVTDTQYF. The CDR3 bases are TGTGCCACCAGCAGAGATGGGGAGGTCACAGATACGCAGTATTTT. The V gene is TRBV15, the J gene TRBJ2-3; D is perhaps TRBD2 (6 bases). The V end was cut by 0 bases, the J end by 2 bases, with 9 bases between. The CDR3 has 15 residues. Germline lookup yields CDR1 LNHNV and CDR2 YYDKDF (reference sequence).

There are a few counts of this clone. V and J are TRBV27 and TRBJ2-7, with 9 bases lining up with TRBD1. Germline-derived CDR1 and CDR2 are MNHEY and SMNVEV (reference sequence). This CDR3 is built from 16 residues. The trim removed 6 bases at V and 4 bases at J, leaving 13 bases unmatched. CDR3 sequence (DNA): TGTGCCAGCAGAACAAACAGGGGGCGGAACCCTTACGAGCAGTACTTC. Its translation is CASRTNRGRNPYEQYF.

The rearrangement joins TRBV7-2 to TRBJ2-3; D is uncertain. The CDR3 spans 14 residues. V lost 0 bases and J lost 4, with 8 bases in between. The germline V gene has CDR1 SGHTA and CDR2 FQGNSA. CDR3 nucleotides: TGTGCCAGCAGCTTAGCAGTCGGGTCAGATACGCAGTATTTT. Protein sequence: CASSLAVGSDTQYF.

This clone was counted between two and nine times. J is TRBJ1-2 and V is TRBV27; 8 bases are shared with TRBD1. The CDR3 runs to 15 residues. In germline, CDR1 is MNHEY, CDR2 SMNVEV (reference sequence). With V trimmed by 2 bases and J by 3 bases, 5 bases remained unmatched. Here the CDR3 reads CASSLGGQAYYGYTF. The CDR3, as DNA: TGTGCCAGCAGTTTAGGGGGACAGGCCTACTATGGCTACACCTTC.

The chain joins TRBV28 to TRBJ2-3; the match to TRBD2 covers 10 bases. After removal of 7 bases from V and 0 bases from J, the junction contained 4 bases not matched to a gene. The CDR3 consists of 15 residues. Germline V gives CDR1 MDHEN, CDR2 SYDVKM. CDR3 region: CASTETSGSTDTQYF. The CDR3 DNA is TGTGCCAGCACTGAGACTAGCGGGAGCACAGATACGCAGTATTTT.

The V call is TRBV2, the J call TRBJ1-3; perhaps TRBD1 as D (6 bases). Germline CDR1 SNHLY, CDR2 FYNNEI. The CDR3 sequence is 17 residues long. V lost 4 bases to trimming and J lost 0 bases, with 16 bases between them. The CDR3 DNA sequence: TGTGCCAGCAGTGTCGTGGGACAAACAAACTCTGGAAACACCATATATTTT. It translates to CASSVVGQTNSGNTIYF.

A single count supports this clone. This chain links TRBV7-9 with TRBJ2-1; no clear D. V was shortened by 5 bases and J by 10 bases, with 12 bases between the two germline ends. The CDR3 is 12 residues long. The V gene's germline CDR1 is SEHNR and CDR2 FQNEAQ (reference sequence). The CDR3 loop is CASSLTVIEQFF. Written as DNA, the CDR3 is TGTGCCAGCAGCCTAACGGTTATCGAGCAGTTCTTC.

The chain uses TRBV6-5 and TRBJ1-1; a weak D match, TRBD1 (5 bases). The germline gives CDR1 MNHEY, CDR2 SVGAGI. This CDR3 comprises 15 residues. The V and J ends lost 4 bases and 3 bases respectively, with 15 bases between them. Written as DNA, the CDR3 is TGTGCCAGCAGTTCCCCCGGTGGGGGGTACACTGAAGCTTTCTTT. Protein product: CASSSPGGGYTEAFF.

With respect to this clone: One end of the junction does not line up with germline, which may come from a read error. The rearrangement links TRBV2 to TRBJ2-5; the D gene is possibly TRBD1 (6 bases). Germline V gives CDR1 SNHLY, CDR2 FYNNEI. CDR3 length: 17 amino acids. This CDR3 reads CASSSIPGQPPREPQYF. In nucleotides, the CDR3 is TGTGCCAGCAGCTCGATCCCGGGACAACCTCCAAGAGAGCCCCAGTACTTC.